The T cell receptor (beta chain) under discussion was sequenced for a study of blood T cell repertoires in COVID-19. Overall study: Samples came from the United States, Italy and Spain, spanning acute and convalescent COVID-19. T cells, B-cell-depleted T cells, or PBMCs provided the cDNA or gDNA that served as material.

Original analysis: Reference gene primer amplification gave estimated nucleated cell counts. Repertoires were generated with immunoSEQ multiplex PCR, while TCRdb's copy carries only in-frame clones and drops some. The V and J calls and clone size are taken from that table; D and trimming were inferred from the DNA. Of 95,000 to 100,000 clones listed, approximately 92% are singletons. The CDR3 consists of 15 residues. V lost 5 bases to trimming and J lost 0 bases, with 13 bases between them. The germline V gene has CDR1 PRHDT and CDR2 FYEKMQ (reference sequence). Sequences were obtained from peripheral blood. This chain joins TRBV13 and TRBJ2-5, with D maybe TRBD1 (6 bases). The clonotype was recovered from a man aged 45-65 years with active COVID-19. The CDR3 protein is CASSPRRQDQETQYF. CDR3 bases: TGTGCCAGCAGCCCTAGGCGACAGGACCAAGAGACCCAGTACTTC.